This TCR beta chain derives from a study of blood T cell repertoires in COVID-19. Study as a whole: Whether acute or convalescent, the COVID-19 samples came from the United States, Italy and Spain. PBMCs, B-cell-depleted T cells, or T cells were the source of the cDNA or gDNA that made up the material.

As originally analysed: Amplification of reference gene primers was used by the study to estimate nucleated cell counts. Using immunoSEQ multiplex PCR, the repertoire was profiled, and TCRdb retains in-frame clones only, with some absent. V and J calls plus clone size are reproduced from that table; the DNA served to infer D and trimming. The sample holds about 110,000 clones, less than 75% seen once. The CDR3 runs to 16 residues. CDR1 is MDHEN, CDR2 SYDVKM, per germline. Deletions cut 2 bases from V and 0 bases from J, with 11 bases between. The V and J genes are TRBV28 and TRBJ1-5; TRBD1 might be the D (5 bases). The sample taken for sequencing was peripheral blood. This TCR was sampled from a woman aged 60-70 years with acute or convalescent COVID-19. CDR3 in amino acids: CASSLSRVYSNQPQHF. The CDR3 DNA reads as TGTGCCAGCAGTTTAAGCAGGGTTTATAGCAATCAGCCCCAGCATTTT.